The 20 T cell receptor beta chains in this list originate from one sample, sequenced in a study of blood T cells in healthy people across ages (dated by TCRdb to 2014 to 2015). Library generation was performed with 5' RACE. The instrument was an Illumina HiSeq 2500. A second about 7 to 11 cycle PCR used a sample-barcoded 5' primer and a J-beta primer mix. Starting from the raw public reads, TCRdb applied fastp trimming at Q25, assembled clones with MiXCR and retained in-frame beta chains. Each record represents a unique CDR3 protein, reported with the most common genes and DNA among its rows. The sample includes 1.4 million to 1.5 million distinct CDR3 sequences, with 42% observed a single time. The ten top clones hold 7% to 9% of the sample. The sequenced sample consisted of blood. The receptors derive from a young woman in good health.

This chain connects TRBV6-5 to TRBJ1-2; D possibly corresponds to TRBD1 (6 bases). This CDR3 spans 15 amino acids. Germline V gives CDR1 MNHEY, CDR2 SVGAGI. V was shortened by 6 bases and J by 5 bases, with 19 bases between the two germline ends. CDR3 region: CASSYGRGGLYGYTF. The CDR3, as DNA: TGTGCCAGCAGCTATGGCCGGGGGGGCCTTTATGGCTACACCTTC.

The chain joins TRBV6-4 to TRBJ2-7; 9 positions match TRBD2. The germline V gene has CDR1 MRHNA and CDR2 SNTAGT. This CDR3 contains 15 residues. Trimming removed 5 bases from V and 4 bases from J; junction bases left unmatched: 9. The CDR3 DNA reads as TGTGCCAGCAGTTCAGGAGCGGGAGGCACGTACGAGCAGTACTTC. This sequence encodes CASSSGAGGTYEQYF.

The rearrangement links TRBV29-1 to TRBJ2-1; D possibly uses TRBD1 or TRBD2 (5 bases each). CDR1 and CDR2 from the germline V gene are SQVTM and ANQGSEA. The CDR3 extends over 12 amino acids. Trimming shortened V by 4 bases and J by 9 bases, and 13 bases separated the two germline ends. DNA of the CDR3: TGCAGCGTTGGAACGGGGCCGCTTGAGCAGTTCTTC. Translated: CSVGTGPLEQFF.

The chain recombines TRBV5-6 with TRBJ2-3; D uncertain. V was clipped by 0 bases and J by 5 bases, with 16 bases between them. The germline gives CDR1 SGHDT, CDR2 YYEEEE. The CDR3 sequence is 16 residues long. Here the CDR3 reads CASSLERLLSGDTQYF. CDR3 nucleotide sequence: TGTGCCAGCAGCTTGGAGCGCCTCTTATCGGGAGATACGCAGTATTTT.

This clonotype was counted between two and nine times. The V call is TRBV27, the J call TRBJ2-7, with 7 bases aligning to TRBD1. Germline V CDR1 and CDR2: MNHEY, SMNVEV (reference sequence). The CDR3 contains 15 residues. V dropped 6 bases and J dropped 3; count of bases not matched to a gene: 11. Here the CDR3 reads CASSLSPTGIYEQYF. Written as DNA, the CDR3 is TGTGCCAGCAGCCTCAGCCCGACAGGGATCTACGAGCAGTACTTC.

This sequence joins TRBV10-3 and TRBJ2-1; 9 bases line up with TRBD1. The germline CDR1 and CDR2 sequences are ENHRY and SYGVKD. The junction had 10 bases not matched to a gene; V was cut back by 4 bases and J by 6 bases. This CDR3 comprises 16 residues. This CDR3 reads CAISAITGQGTNEQFF. Written as DNA, the CDR3 is TGTGCCATCAGTGCTATTACCGGACAGGGGACCAATGAGCAGTTCTTC.

This clonotype was counted a few times. The CDR3 here is CASSPGKGVYNEQFF. The DNA for the CDR3 is TGTGCCAGCTCCCCAGGGAAAGGGGTTTACAATGAGCAGTTCTTC. This chain joins TRBV18 and TRBJ2-1, with TRBD1 as a possible D gene (5 bases). Per the germline V gene, CDR1 is KGHSH and CDR2 is LQKENI. The germline V and J ends were trimmed by 6 bases and 4 bases, with 16 bases remaining between them. This CDR3 contains 15 residues.

The V call is TRBV3-1, the J call TRBJ2-7; a possible D gene is TRBD2 (5 bases). The ends were cut back, 3 bases at V and 7 bases at J, with 13 bases in the middle. From germline, CDR1 is LGHDT and CDR2 YNNKEL (reference sequence). The CDR3 contains 13 residues. CDR3 sequence: CASSHLALREQYF. The CDR3, as DNA: TGTGCCAGCAGCCATCTAGCCCTGAGGGAGCAGTACTTC.

This clonotype was picked up a small number of times. In nucleotides, the CDR3 is TGTGCCACCCGCCGGATGCTGAGCTCACCCCTCCACTTT. Translation gives CATRRMLSSPLHF. The chain combines TRBV6-5 with TRBJ1-6; D gene unclear. V lost 10 bases and J lost 10, with 17 bases in between. The CDR3 is made up of 13 amino acids. From germline, CDR1 is MNHEY and CDR2 SVGAGI.

This clonotype was seen a handful of times. The rearrangement uses TRBV4-2 and TRBJ1-5, with a weak D call TRBD1 (5 bases). CDR3 size: 18 residues. The V and J ends lost 0 bases and 3 bases respectively, with 18 bases between them. Germline V gene lookup returns CDR1 LGHNA and CDR2 YNFKEQ. CDR3 bases: TGTGCCAGCAGCCAAGAACTAGCGACAGTGAACTACAATCAGCCCCAGCATTTT. This codes for CASSQELATVNYNQPQHF.

The CDR3 reads CASSLAVPVYSYEQYF. In DNA, the CDR3 is TGCGCCAGCAGCTTGGCGGTTCCGGTCTACTCCTACGAGCAGTACTTC. The chain couples TRBV5-1 to TRBJ2-5; D unresolved. The DNA matches TRBJ2-7 better at its end, which makes the J call doubtful. The germline gives CDR1 SGHRS, CDR2 YFSETQ. The CDR3 has 16 residues.

This sequence joins TRBV25-1 and TRBJ1-1; D may be TRBD1 (5 bases). CDR3 length equals 12 residues. CDR1 is MGHDK, CDR2 SYGVNS, per germline. Trimming removed 9 bases at V and 5 bases at J, with 13 bases between. CDR3 in DNA: TGTGCCAGTGGGGACCGGAATACTGAAGCTTTCTTT. Protein product: CASGDRNTEAFF.

This sequence joins TRBV7-2 and TRBJ1-6; 7 bases align to TRBD1. Germline V gene lookup returns CDR1 SGHTA and CDR2 FQGNSA. Unmatched junction bases numbered 16, after V lost 4 bases and J lost 4 bases. The CDR3 extends over 19 amino acids. The CDR3: CASSSRTGSIPQYNSPLHF. CDR3 DNA: TGTGCCAGCAGCTCAAGGACAGGTTCTATCCCACAATATAATTCACCCCTCCACTTT.

This clonotype was found many times. The chain combines TRBV5-6 with TRBJ2-5; perhaps TRBD1 as D (6 bases). Trimming removed 0 bases from V and 3 bases from J, with 9 bases in between. CDR1 SGHDT and CDR2 YYEEEE come from the germline V gene. The CDR3 covers 14 residues. CDR3 nucleotides: TGTGCCAGCAGCTTGGGTTCAGGGGAAGAGACCCAGTACTTC. This codes for CASSLGSGEETQYF.

The rearrangement joins TRBV20-1 to TRBJ1-2, with 10 bases that match TRBD1. Germline V lookup: CDR1 DFQATT, CDR2 SNEGSKA (reference sequence). The CDR3 has 14 residues. J was trimmed by 6 bases and V by 6 bases; bases with no gene match: 10. The DNA of the CDR3 is TGCAGTGCCAACCATCCGGGACAGGGGAATGGCTACACCTTC. Translated: CSANHPGQGNGYTF.

This clonotype appeared a few times. This chain connects TRBV5-1 to TRBJ1-4, with a weak D call TRBD1 (6 bases). This CDR3 has 14 amino acids. V lost 6 bases and J 3 bases, leaving 12 bases between the germline ends. Germline lookup yields CDR1 SGHRS and CDR2 YFSETQ. CDR3: CASTPDRANEKLFF. In nucleotides, the CDR3 is TGCGCCAGCACCCCGGACAGAGCTAATGAAAAACTGTTTTTT.

This clonotype was counted between two and nine times. V usage is TRBV3-1 and J usage is TRBJ2-1; D ambiguous. The CDR3 has 12 amino acids. Germline V gene data show CDR1 as LGHDT and CDR2 as YNNKEL (reference sequence). The germline V and J ends were trimmed by 1 base and 13 bases, with 11 bases remaining between them. The CDR3 coding sequence is TGTGCCAGCAGCCAAGTCGTGGAGACCCAGTTCTTC. This sequence encodes CASSQVVETQFF.

Worth noting for this clonotype: The junction departs from germline at one end; a sequencing error may be responsible. The gene calls are TRBV27 and TRBJ2-1; 7 nucleotides match TRBD1. From germline, CDR1 is MNHEY and CDR2 SMNVEV (reference sequence). The CDR3 is 14 residues long. CDR3 nucleotides: TGTGCCAGCAGACAGGGGTTTACTGTCAATGGGCAGTTCTTC. This encodes CASRQGFTVNGQFF.

This clonotype appeared a few times. The chain is built from TRBV7-9 and TRBJ2-7, with D hard to call. Trimming stripped 3 bases from V and 2 bases from J, with 11 bases between. The CDR3 is 14 residues long. CDR1 is SEHNR and CDR2 is FQNEAQ in the germline V gene (reference sequence). CDR3: CASSLVPTPYEQYF. The CDR3 region has the DNA TGTGCCAGCAGCTTGGTCCCCACCCCCTACGAGCAGTACTTC. Together with reference TRBV7-9 and TRBJ2-7, the CDR3 gives the full variable domain: DTGVSQNPRHKITKRGQNVTFRCDPISEHNRLYWYRQTLGQGPEFLTYFQNEAQLEKSRLLSDRFSAERPKGSFSTLEIQRTEQGDSAMYLCASSLVPTPYEQYFGPGTRLTVT.

The chain is built from TRBV4-1 and TRBJ2-1; D gene ambiguous. Germline V gene lookup returns CDR1 MGHRA and CDR2 YSYEKL. Deletions cut 1 base from V and 9 bases from J, with 16 bases between. There are 15 residues in the CDR3. The CDR3 loop reads CASSQGPVPPAEQFF. CDR3 sequence (DNA): TGCGCCAGCAGCCAAGGCCCCGTCCCCCCGGCTGAGCAGTTCTTC.